These 21 T cell receptor beta chains came from one sample sequenced in a study of patients and donors after allogeneic stem cell transplantation. TCRdb ran MiXCR on the RT-PCR reads and lists one entry per CDR3 protein. The sample lists about 410,000 distinct CDR3 sequences; roughly 16% were seen once. Sequencing used blood, either unsorted or a sorted T cell fraction (not recorded which). All receptors come from a human donor who was either an allogeneic HSCT recipient or a stem cell or donor lymphocyte infusion donor (not recorded which). It is not recorded whose cells these are; they may come from a transplant donor.

V gene TRBV7-9 combines with J gene TRBJ2-7; no definite D call. The CDR3 extends over 13 amino acids. V lost 4 bases, J lost 4 bases, and 11 bases lay in between. The germline gives CDR1 SEHNR, CDR2 FQNEAQ (reference sequence). The DNA for the CDR3 is TGTGCCAGCAGCTGTGATGATTGTTACGAGCAGTACTTC. Translation gives CASSCDDCYEQYF.

This chain links TRBV7-9 with TRBJ1-1; possibly TRBD1 for D (6 bases). CDR1 is SEHNR, CDR2 FQNEAQ, per germline (reference sequence). V was trimmed by 5 bases and J by 0 bases, leaving 13 bases between them. This CDR3 has 15 amino acids. CDR3 nucleotides: TGTGCCAGCAGCATATACAGGGACATGAACACTGAAGCTTTCTTT. This encodes CASSIYRDMNTEAFF.

The chain joins TRBV5-6 to TRBJ2-7; no firm D call. The length of the CDR3 is 12 residues. V was cut by 0 bases and J by 7 bases, with 8 bases left in between. Germline V gene lookup returns CDR1 SGHDT and CDR2 YYEEEE. Here the CDR3 reads CASSLAHLEQYF. The CDR3, as DNA: TGTGCCAGCAGCTTGGCCCACTTGGAGCAGTACTTC.

In its sample, this clonotype was seen a few times. CDR3 protein: CASSLWGRVNTEAFF. The CDR3 bases are TGCGCCAGCAGCTTGTGGGGCAGGGTGAACACTGAAGCTTTCTTT. V is TRBV5-1 and J is TRBJ1-1, with a weak D call TRBD1 (5 bases). Germline-derived CDR1 and CDR2 are SGHRS and YFSETQ. This CDR3 is built from 15 residues. Trimming removed 1 base at V and 0 bases at J, with 10 bases between.

The genes are TRBV20-1 and TRBJ2-1; 7 bases are a match to TRBD1. V was clipped by 6 bases and J by 1 base; unmatched bases: 6. Germline V gives CDR1 DFQATT, CDR2 SNEGSKA (reference sequence). The CDR3 runs to 14 residues. The CDR3 here is CSATQQGSYNEQFF. As DNA, the CDR3 is TGCAGTGCCACTCAACAGGGGTCCTACAATGAGCAGTTCTTC.

This clonotype appeared a few times. The CDR3 DNA sequence: TGTGCCAGCAGCCGGAGGGGATACGGCACAGATACGCAGTATTTT. Its protein product is CASSRRGYGTDTQYF. The J gene is TRBJ2-3, the V gene TRBV5-5; D is perhaps TRBD2 (6 bases). The CDR3 is made up of 15 amino acids. CDR1 and CDR2 (germline): SGHKS, YYEKEE (reference sequence). Trimming pared 4 bases from V and 1 base from J, leaving 13 bases between.

The V gene is TRBV20-1, the J gene TRBJ1-3; weak D call: TRBD1 (6 bases). V was cut by 6 bases and J by 0 bases, with 15 bases left in between. CDR3 length equals 15 residues. Germline assignment: CDR1 DFQATT and CDR2 SNEGSKA (reference sequence). Written as DNA, the CDR3 is TGCAGTGCCCTGACAGGTTTGGGCTCTGGAAACACCATATATTTT. Its protein product is CSALTGLGSGNTIYF.

This clonotype appeared a few times. V and J are TRBV4-3 and TRBJ2-1; TRBD2 agrees at 10 bases. CDR1 is LGHNA, CDR2 YSLEER, per germline. The CDR3 consists of 16 residues. V dropped 3 bases and J dropped 4; count of bases not matched to a gene: 6. The CDR3 spells CASSHERGGTYNEQFF. The CDR3 bases are TGCGCCAGCAGCCATGAGCGGGGGGGAACTTACAATGAGCAGTTCTTC.

This clonotype was seen only a few times. V gene TRBV12-3 or TRBV12-4 combines with J gene TRBJ1-3; unclear D gene. The CDR3 spans 16 residues. V dropped 5 bases and J dropped 7 bases, with 21 bases sitting between them. This CDR3 reads CASSLTPPGSGNTIYF. For the CDR3, the DNA is TGTGCCAGCAGTCTTACCCCTCCAGGTTCCGGGAACACCATATATTTT.

This clonotype was recorded many times. The genes are TRBV20-1 and TRBJ1-2; 7 bases line up with TRBD1. Trimming took 6 bases from V and 1 from J; bases not matched to a gene: 11. The CDR3 sequence is 15 residues long. Germline CDR1 reads DFQATT; CDR2 reads SNEGSKA (reference sequence). DNA for the CDR3: TGCAGTGCCCGAAGTAGACAGGGCGATAACTATGGCTACACCTTC. Translation: CSARSRQGDNYGYTF.

The chain is built from TRBV18 and TRBJ1-4, with TRBD1 matching 8 bases. J was trimmed by 4 bases and V by 2 bases; bases with no gene match: 3. The CDR3 extends over 15 amino acids. Germline V gives CDR1 KGHSH, CDR2 LQKENI. CDR3 protein: CASSPGDRINEKLFF. The CDR3 DNA follows: TGTGCCAGCTCACCAGGGGACAGGATTAATGAAAAACTGTTTTTT.

The chain couples TRBV27 to TRBJ2-3; TRBD2 matches at 7 bases. Germline CDR1 and CDR2: MNHEY and SMNVEV (reference sequence). CDR3 size: 16 residues. The V gene end was trimmed by 5 bases and the J gene end by 4 bases; junction bases not matched to a gene: 12. The CDR3 spells CASSPTAGSRSDTQYF. CDR3 bases: TGTGCCAGCAGTCCCACAGCGGGGTCTCGGTCAGATACGCAGTATTTT.

This clonotype has only a few counts. The chain is built from TRBV2 and TRBJ1-2; no clear D. The germline V gene has CDR1 SNHLY and CDR2 FYNNEI. Trimming cost V 3 bases and J 0 bases, with 8 bases left between them. This CDR3 comprises 14 residues. The CDR3 reads CASSDGPANYGYTF. CDR3 sequence (DNA): TGTGCCAGCAGTGACGGACCAGCTAACTATGGCTACACCTTC.

V gene TRBV9 combines with J gene TRBJ2-5; D perhaps matches TRBD1 (6 bases). The germline gives CDR1 SGDLS, CDR2 YYNGEE. The CDR3 loop spans 15 amino acids. The germline V and J ends were trimmed by 3 bases and 2 bases, with 14 bases remaining between them. The CDR3 DNA reads TGTGCCAGCAGCGAATCCGGGACAACTCAAGAGACCCAGTACTTC. It yields the protein CASSESGTTQETQYF.

The rearrangement uses TRBV20-1 and TRBJ1-2; TRBD1 matches at 10 bases. CDR1 is DFQATT, CDR2 SNEGSKA, per germline (reference sequence). The CDR3 runs to 16 residues. V shed 0 bases, J shed 5 bases, and the junction held 9 bases outside the gene matches. The CDR3 region has the DNA TGCAGTGCTAGAGATCTGCGGGACAGGGGAGAATATGGCTACACCTTC. Its translation is CSARDLRDRGEYGYTF.

This clonotype was seen repeatedly, ten times or more. Here the CDR3 DNA reads TGCAGTGCTAGAGGGCAGGGCCATGGCTACACCTTC. Translated: CSARGQGHGYTF. This chain uses TRBV20-1 with TRBJ1-2; perhaps TRBD1 as D (5 bases). Trimming removed 1 base at V and 6 bases at J, with 9 bases between. This CDR3 is built from 12 residues. Germline assignment: CDR1 DFQATT and CDR2 SNEGSKA (reference sequence).

Only a few counts were recorded for this clonotype. The V and J genes are TRBV20-1 and TRBJ2-1; TRBD1 agrees at 10 bases. The CDR3 sequence is 15 residues long. The ends lost 2 bases at V and 7 bases at J; junction bases unmatched: 8. Germline V gives CDR1 DFQATT, CDR2 SNEGSKA (reference sequence). The CDR3 loop reads CSARKDRGKGNEQFF. The CDR3 coding sequence is TGCAGTGCTAGAAAGGACAGGGGGAAAGGGAATGAGCAGTTCTTC.

The chain employs TRBV11-3 and TRBJ2-7; D possibly uses TRBD1 or TRBD2 (5 bases each). Trimming removed 0 bases from V and 6 bases from J, with 12 bases in between. Germline CDR1 reads SGHNT; CDR2 reads YENEEA. The CDR3 has 14 residues. This chain's CDR3 is CASSLEEARGEQYF. Here the CDR3 DNA reads TGTGCCAGCAGCTTAGAGGAAGCGAGGGGCGAGCAGTACTTC.

In this sample, this clonotype turned up a few times. This chain connects TRBV6-1 to TRBJ1-1; D gene uncertain. Germline values: CDR1 MNHNS, CDR2 SASEGT. V was trimmed by 4 bases and J by 6 bases, leaving 6 bases between them. The CDR3 is 11 residues long. CDR3 nucleotides: TGTGCCAGCAGTGTAAAATCTGAAGCTTTCTTT. It is translated as CASSVKSEAFF.

This clonotype has a handful of counts. J is TRBJ2-1 and V is TRBV5-1; D is tentatively TRBD1 or TRBD2 (5 bases each). V lost 2 bases to trimming and J lost 7 bases, with 16 bases between them. The CDR3 runs to 15 residues. Germline V lookup: CDR1 SGHRS, CDR2 YFSETQ. CDR3 sequence: CASSLGHLARNEQFF. DNA for the CDR3: TGCGCCAGCAGCTTAGGACACCTAGCCAGGAATGAGCAGTTCTTC.

This clonotype appeared many times. The chain uses TRBV4-1 and TRBJ2-5, with a tentative D call TRBD2 (6 bases). Germline CDR1 is MGHRA and CDR2 is YSYEKL. The CDR3 length is 17 residues. The germline V and J ends were trimmed by 1 base and 3 bases, with 18 bases remaining between them. CDR3 sequence: CASSQVLFGAGKETQYF. In DNA form, the CDR3 reads TGCGCCAGCAGCCAAGTTCTCTTTGGAGCGGGCAAAGAGACCCAGTACTTC.